This T cell receptor beta chain was captured by sequencing in a study of T cell responses to AZD1222 COVID-19 vaccine. Study observations and caveats: A mostly white British donor set with more females was recruited, and clonal diversity was possibly underestimated. As reported, nearly half of all spike-specific TCRs target variant regions that are unmutated.

The CDR3 extends over 15 amino acids. The germline CDR1 and CDR2 sequences are MNHEY and SVGEGT. The ends were cut back, 2 bases at V and 9 bases at J, with 14 bases in the middle. Measured with immunoSEQ multiplex PCR; TCRdb has only the in-frame clones, and not every one. Among about 120,000 clones listed, around 93% were seen once. This clone has more than one count but fewer than ten. Antigen specificity is unknown. The TCR comes from an adult in good health. Source: peripheral blood, taken on day 0 of AZD1222 vaccination. The J gene is TRBJ1-6, the V gene TRBV6-2 or TRBV6-3; D unresolved. CDR3 DNA sequence: TGTGCCAGCAGTTACGGAGCTCTCCCTGGTTCACCCCTCCACTTT. Protein: CASSYGALPGSPLHF.